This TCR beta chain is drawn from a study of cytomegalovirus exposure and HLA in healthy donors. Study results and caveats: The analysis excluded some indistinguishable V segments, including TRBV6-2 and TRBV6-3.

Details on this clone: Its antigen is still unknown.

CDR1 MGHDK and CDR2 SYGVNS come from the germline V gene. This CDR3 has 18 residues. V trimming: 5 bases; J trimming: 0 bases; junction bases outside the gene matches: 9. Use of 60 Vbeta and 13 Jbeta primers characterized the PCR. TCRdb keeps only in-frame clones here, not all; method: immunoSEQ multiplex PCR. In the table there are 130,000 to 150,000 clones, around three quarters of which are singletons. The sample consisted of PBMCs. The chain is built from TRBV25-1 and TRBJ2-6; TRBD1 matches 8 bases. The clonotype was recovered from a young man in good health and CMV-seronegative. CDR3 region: CASSTRTGTSSGANVLTF. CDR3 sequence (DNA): TGTGCCAGCAGTACCCGGACAGGGACATCCTCTGGGGCCAACGTCCTGACTTTC.